These 20 T cell receptor beta chains were sequenced from one sample in a study of vaccination effects on CD4 cells after COVID-19 (dated by TCRdb to 2021 to 2024). Antigens for these TCRs are unknown. To identify antigen-specific CD4+ T cell clonotypes by their expansion, the ViraFEST assay first stimulated PBMC with viral peptide pools and then applied TCR sequencing. After less than eleven days of culture, CD4+ T cells were isolated with the EasySep CD4+ T cell isolation kit. Participants received two doses of either the BNT162b2 or the mRNA-1273 mRNA SARS-CoV-2 vaccine. Library method: the immunoSEQ multiplex PCR assay. Held by TCRdb, this immuneACCESS table contains in-frame sequences only and omits some clones. Under half of the omission traces to an unresolved V gene where checked; the cause of the rest is unknown. In all, the sample holds some 74,000 clones, and over 70% of those were seen once. 0.95% to 1.5% of the sample goes to the ten largest clones.

This material consisted of CD4+ T cells from PBMCs cultured with HCoV-229E spike peptides, taken after COVID-19 vaccination. Taken with the paper, the label for cell subset or site translates to: HCoV-229E spike overlapping peptide pool stimulation. Receptors were obtained from a human donor who received a COVID-19 vaccine.

The V and J genes are TRBV7-8 and TRBJ2-1, with D possibly TRBD2 on 6 matching bases. There are 18 residues in the CDR3. CDR1 and CDR2 (germline): SGHVS, FQNEAQ. Trimming shortened V by 5 bases and J by 0 bases, and 20 bases separated the two germline ends. Here the CDR3 reads CASSDPGSGSSSYNEQFF. In DNA form, the CDR3 reads TGTGCCAGCAGCGACCCGGGGAGCGGGTCAAGCTCCTACAATGAGCAGTTCTTC.

The rearrangement joins TRBV24-1 to TRBJ2-3; possibly TRBD1 for D (6 bases). Germline V lookup: CDR1 KGHDR, CDR2 SFDVKD. V lost 4 bases to trimming and J lost 1 base, with 8 bases between them. The CDR3 contains 14 residues. CDR3: CATSDAGGTDTQYF. DNA for the CDR3: TGTGCCACCAGTGACGCAGGGGGCACAGATACGCAGTATTTT.

DNA for the CDR3: TGCGCCAGCAGCTTGGCCGAGGGCAGAACTGGAAACACCATATATTTT. Amino acids: CASSLAEGRTGNTIYF. The chain joins TRBV5-1 to TRBJ1-3; D unclear. The CDR3 has 16 residues. With 0 bases removed from V and 2 bases from J, the gap between germline ends came to 12 bases. Germline CDR1 reads SGHRS; CDR2 reads YFSETQ.

The genes are TRBV10-3 and TRBJ1-4; a weak D match, TRBD1 (5 bases). Trimming took off 10 bases at V and 0 bases at J, with 9 bases between the two ends. Germline CDR1 reads ENHRY; CDR2 reads SYGVKD. This CDR3 has 13 residues. The CDR3 DNA is TGTGCCACTGGGGGTGCAACTAATGAAAAACTGTTTTTT. Translation gives CATGGATNEKLFF.

The J gene is TRBJ2-6, the V gene TRBV5-1, with 7 bases fitting TRBD1. Germline trimming cut 3 bases from V and 4 bases from J; bases unmatched to any gene: 10. Germline lookup yields CDR1 SGHRS and CDR2 YFSETQ. CDR3 length: 17 residues. The CDR3 nucleotides are TGCGCCAGCAGCTCTCAAATTACAGGGGCCGGGGCCAACGTCCTGACTTTC. This translates into CASSSQITGAGANVLTF.

This clone was seen just once. CDR3 in amino acids: CASNRPASSSSYEQYV. The CDR3 nucleotides read TGCGCCAGCAACCGCCCGGCCAGTTCCAGCTCCTACGAGCAGTACGTC. This chain uses TRBV5-1 with TRBJ2-7; D is uncertain. The CDR3 spans 16 residues. V was trimmed by 6 bases and J by 0 bases, leaving 19 bases between them. Germline CDR1 and CDR2: SGHRS and YFSETQ.

This rearrangement joins TRBV29-1 to TRBJ2-5, with a possible D match to TRBD2 (6 bases). The V end lost 6 bases, the J end lost 2 bases, and 13 bases lay between the germline ends. Germline-derived CDR1 and CDR2 are SQVTM and ANQGSEA. The CDR3 totals 13 residues. The CDR3 sequence is CSVVRGPQETQYF. CDR3 in DNA: TGCAGCGTAGTGCGGGGCCCGCAAGAGACCCAGTACTTC. Supplemented by reference TRBV29-1 and TRBJ2-5, the full variable domain reads SAVISQKPSRDICQRGTSLTIQCQVDSQVTMMFWYRQQPGQSLTLIATANQGSEATYESGFVIDKFPISRPNLTFSTLTVSNMSPEDSSIYLCSVVRGPQETQYFGPGTRLLVL.

V usage is TRBV3-1 (or the pseudogene TRBV3-2) and J usage is TRBJ1-6, with D hard to call. The CDR3 has 20 residues. Trimming took 9 bases from V and 0 from J, leaving 27 bases between them. Looked up from germline, CDR1 is LGHDT and CDR2 is YNNKEL (reference sequence). CDR3 nucleotides: TGTGCCAGGGGCTGTTTAGGTAAGGCTTACCTTAGCTCCTATAATTCACCCCTCCACTTT. Translating gives CARGCLGKAYLSSYNSPLHF.

This clone occurred a few times. The V call is TRBV10-3, the J call TRBJ1-6; D is undetermined. Germline CDR1 reads ENHRY; CDR2 reads SYGVKD. This CDR3 spans 14 amino acids. Trimming removed 6 bases from V and 6 bases from J, with 12 bases in between. The CDR3 is CAISPMGFNSPLHF. The CDR3 DNA reads as TGTGCCATCAGCCCAATGGGGTTTAATTCACCCCTCCACTTT.

V is TRBV27 and J is TRBJ1-4; no definite D call. CDR3 length equals 15 residues. In germline, CDR1 is MNHEY, CDR2 SMNVEV (reference sequence). V lost 6 bases and J 2 bases, leaving 13 bases between the germline ends. In DNA form, the CDR3 reads TGTGCCAGCAGGCCGTGGACGGGGACTAATGAAAAACTGTTTTTT. This translates into CASRPWTGTNEKLFF. Based on the CDR3 plus reference TRBV27 and TRBJ1-4, the full variable domain is EAQVTQNPRYLITVTGKKLTVTCSQNMNHEYMSWYRQDPGLGLRQIYYSMNVEVTDKGDVPEGYKVSRKEKRNFPLILESPSPNQTSLYFCASRPWTGTNEKLFFGSGTQLSVL.

J is TRBJ1-4 and V is TRBV18; 8 nucleotides agree with TRBD1. J lost 10 bases, V lost 1 base, and 8 bases had no gene match. This CDR3 is 15 amino acids long. Germline CDR1 and CDR2: KGHSH and LQKENI. CDR3 nucleotide sequence: TGTGCCAGCTCACCACTGACAGGGGAGAACGGAAAACTGTTTTTT. This codes for CASSPLTGENGKLFF.

This sequence joins TRBV2 and TRBJ1-1, with D unclear. The V gene lost 2 bases and the J gene lost 0 bases, with 10 bases spanning the gap. This CDR3 spans 15 amino acids. In germline, CDR1 is SNHLY, CDR2 FYNNEI. The CDR3 DNA reads TGTGCCAGCAGTGAAAAGAGGGTCGTGAACACTGAAGCTTTCTTT. Its translation is CASSEKRVVNTEAFF.

The chain couples TRBV15 to TRBJ1-1; a weak D match, TRBD1 (6 bases). This CDR3 region has 15 residues. In germline, CDR1 is LNHNV, CDR2 YYDKDF (reference sequence). Trimming stripped 4 bases from V and 4 bases from J, with 16 bases between. The CDR3 is CATSNLGGGVTEAFF. The CDR3 nucleotides read TGTGCCACCAGCAATTTAGGGGGAGGGGTCACTGAAGCTTTCTTT.

CDR3 sequence: CARSLAGGSEQYV. The CDR3 coding sequence is TGTGCCAGAAGCTTGGCCGGGGGCAGCGAGCAGTACGTC. This rearrangement joins TRBV5-3 to TRBJ2-7; D possibly uses TRBD1 or TRBD2 (6 bases each). TRBV5-3 is noted as an ORF with a role that remains uncertain. The CDR3 sequence is 13 residues long. V was clipped by 0 bases and J by 6 bases, with 10 bases between them.

This chain connects TRBV19 to TRBJ2-3; 9 bases align to TRBD1. This CDR3 region has 18 residues. V shed 6 bases and J 3 bases; nucleotides not matched to a gene: 16. Germline CDR1 LNHDA, CDR2 SQIVND (reference sequence). In DNA, the CDR3 is TGTGCCAGTAGCCGCAGGACAGGGGATGGCGTGTTTACAGATACGCAGTATTTT. Residues: CASSRRTGDGVFTDTQYF.

This chain uses TRBV18 with TRBJ1-2; tentative D call: TRBD1 (5 bases). Trimming stripped 3 bases from V and 10 bases from J, with 18 bases between. CDR1 and CDR2 from the germline V gene are KGHSH and LQKENI. CDR3 length: 14 residues. The CDR3 region is CASSPLGTLDVYTF. CDR3 DNA: TGTGCCAGCTCACCGTTAGGGACCCTTGACGTCTACACCTTC.

The V gene is TRBV7-9, the J gene TRBJ1-2; D uncertain. Trimming took 5 bases from V and 8 from J, leaving 9 bases between them. Germline CDR1 and CDR2: SEHNR and FQNEAQ (reference sequence). CDR3 length: 11 amino acids. The CDR3 DNA reads as TGTGCCAGCAGCCTACAAAGGGGCTACACCTTC. Translating gives CASSLQRGYTF.

The rearrangement uses TRBV28 and TRBJ2-7; 8 bases are shared with TRBD2. The CDR3 has 15 amino acids. Germline CDR1 is MDHEN and CDR2 is SYDVKM. With 6 bases clipped from V and 3 bases from J, the junction kept 10 bases outside the gene matches. CDR3 sequence reads: CASSPPGLGVYEQYV. Written as DNA, the CDR3 is TGTGCCAGCAGCCCCCCGGGACTAGGTGTCTACGAGCAGTACGTC.

The J gene is TRBJ2-5, the V gene TRBV7-2, with 14 bases matching TRBD2. The junction had 5 bases not matched to a gene; V was cut back by 6 bases and J by 5 bases. Per the germline V gene, CDR1 is SGHTA and CDR2 is FQGNSA. The CDR3 is 15 amino acids. The CDR3 DNA follows: TGTGCCAGCAGTCGGACTAGCGGGGGGTACGAGACCCAGTACTTC. Its translation is CASSRTSGGYETQYF.

The chain employs TRBV18 and TRBJ2-1, with D tentatively TRBD1 (7 bases). V was pared by 2 bases and J by 5 bases, with 19 bases between. From germline, CDR1 is KGHSH and CDR2 LQKENI. The CDR3 runs to 17 residues. In nucleotides, the CDR3 is TGTGCCAGCTCACCATTCATAGGACAGGAGGGCCACAATGAGCAGTTCTTC. Translated, it gives CASSPFIGQEGHNEQFF. Full variable domain (remainder filled in from reference TRBV18 and TRBJ2-1): NAGVMQNPRHLVRRRGQEARLRCSPMKGHSHVYWYRQLPEEGLKFMVYLQKENIIDESGMPKERFSAEFPKEGPSILRIQQVVRGDSAAYFCASSPFIGQEGHNEQFFGPGTRLTVL.